This passage covers 26 T cell receptor beta chains from one sample sequenced in a study of T-cell reconstitution after alpha-beta-depleted transplantation in children listed by TCRdb under 2016. Interpreted using the paper, the treatment or condition label stands for: allogeneic hematopoietic cell transplantation with graft depleted of TCRalphabeta T cells and CD19 B cells. The receptor library was made with PCR. The sequencer listed for this sample is Illumina HiSeq 2500. TCR library preparation used molecular barcoding, with unique molecular identifiers applied to normalize quantification of the TCRbeta repertoire. The public reads were quality trimmed at Q25 with fastp and then assembled into clones with MiXCR by TCRdb, keeping productive beta chains. When rows share a CDR3 protein, they turn into one entry using the most common DNA and genes. In all, the sample holds approximately 190,000 distinct CDR3 sequences, and roughly 8.3% of those were seen once. The top ten constitute about a third of the sample.

The specimen comprised PBMCs, mostly from graft donor cells, sampled 360 days after TCRalphabeta/CD19-depleted stem cell transplant. Receptors were obtained from a male patient under 10 years old who had a stem cell transplant for acute myeloid leukemia, so the T cells may come from the graft donor.

This clonotype has just a few counts. The chain couples TRBV7-8 to TRBJ2-1; D call uncertain. Germline lookup yields CDR1 SGHVS and CDR2 FQNEAQ. The CDR3 length is 17 residues. The V end was cut by 2 bases, the J end by 2 bases, with 16 bases between. The CDR3 nucleotides read TGTGCCAGCAGCTTACCCGACGGGCGGACCACCTACAATGAGCAGTTCTTC. This encodes CASSLPDGRTTYNEQFF.

The chain uses TRBV29-1 and TRBJ2-5; unclear D gene. The ends were cut back, 3 bases at V and 2 bases at J, with 10 bases in the middle. Per germline, CDR1 SQVTM and CDR2 ANQGSEA. The CDR3 is 13 amino acids. The DNA of the CDR3 is TGCAGCGTTGACTCCGGCCTACAAGAGACCCAGTACTTC. Translated: CSVDSGLQETQYF.

This clonotype was counted ten times or more. CDR3 nucleotides: TGCGCCAGCAGCCAAGTACAGGGCTTCTATGGCTACACCTTC. This encodes CASSQVQGFYGYTF. The chain combines TRBV4-3 with TRBJ1-2; weak D call: TRBD1 (6 bases). The CDR3 loop spans 14 amino acids. Trimming took off 1 base at V and 4 bases at J, with 10 bases between the two ends. CDR1 LGHNA and CDR2 YSLEER come from the germline V gene.

This clonotype has at least ten counts. V usage is TRBV13 and J usage is TRBJ2-7, with a possible D match to TRBD1 (6 bases). CDR3 length: 15 amino acids. CDR1 and CDR2 from the germline V gene are PRHDT and FYEKMQ (reference sequence). V was clipped by 4 bases and J by 4 bases, with 17 bases between them. The DNA for the CDR3 is TGTGCCAGCAGCTCGCCCGGGACAATACAGTACGAGCAGTACTTC. Translating it yields CASSSPGTIQYEQYF.

This clonotype was recorded a few times. The chain joins TRBV10-3 to TRBJ2-3; TRBD1 is a possible D gene (5 bases). CDR1 is ENHRY, CDR2 SYGVKD, per germline. The CDR3 is 17 residues long. The germline V and J ends were trimmed by 2 bases and 5 bases, with 20 bases remaining between them. This CDR3 reads CAISEGWQGRFLDTQYF. DNA of the CDR3: TGTGCCATCAGTGAGGGTTGGCAGGGAAGGTTCTTAGATACGCAGTATTTT.

This clonotype was counted many times. The V gene is TRBV12-3 or TRBV12-4, the J gene TRBJ2-2, with 8 bases lining up with TRBD1. V was pared by 6 bases and J by 6 bases, with 15 bases of the junction left unmatched. The CDR3 is 17 amino acids. In DNA, the CDR3 is TGTGCCAGCAGCCCAACTTTAGGGGACAGGCTTCCCGGGGAGCTGTTTTTT. Residues: CASSPTLGDRLPGELFF.

The gene calls are TRBV12-3 or TRBV12-4 and TRBJ2-5, with a weak D call TRBD2 (5 bases). The CDR3 has 15 amino acids. The V gene lost 2 bases and the J gene lost 2 bases, with 12 bases spanning the gap. CDR3 bases: TGTGCCAGCAGTTTATTTCGGACGGGGCAAGAGACCCAGTACTTC. Translation: CASSLFRTGQETQYF.

This clonotype was counted only a few times. The chain recombines TRBV12-3 or TRBV12-4 with TRBJ1-3; weak D call: TRBD1 (6 bases). The CDR3 consists of 15 residues. Trimming removed 7 bases at V and 8 bases at J, with 21 bases between. CDR3 sequence reads: CASTSLDSAGYTIYF. The CDR3 bases are TGTGCCAGCACCTCTTTGGACAGTGCCGGCTACACCATATATTTT.

This clonotype was counted only a few times. The chain links TRBV20-1 to TRBJ2-3; 8 nucleotides align to TRBD2. The CDR3 has 15 residues. Germline V gene lookup returns CDR1 DFQATT and CDR2 SNEGSKA (reference sequence). Trimming took 3 bases from V and 3 from J; bases not matched to a gene: 8. The CDR3 bases are TGCAGTGCTAGGGATAGCGGGGTCCTTACAGATACGCAGTATTTT. This gives the protein CSARDSGVLTDTQYF.

The chain employs TRBV29-1 and TRBJ2-1; a possible D gene is TRBD2 (5 bases). The CDR3 totals 13 residues. Per the germline V gene, CDR1 is SQVTM and CDR2 is ANQGSEA. V was pared by 4 bases and J by 7 bases, with 14 bases between. The CDR3 is CSVGRTYPNEQFF. CDR3 DNA: TGCAGCGTTGGCCGGACTTATCCAAATGAGCAGTTCTTC.

The rearrangement links TRBV5-1 to TRBJ2-1; 9 nucleotides agree with TRBD2. Germline CDR1 and CDR2: SGHRS and YFSETQ. With 1 base clipped from V and 6 bases from J, the junction kept 5 bases outside the gene matches. This CDR3 contains 15 residues. The CDR3 DNA sequence: TGCGCCAGCAGCTTGCGGGCGGGGGGGCCCAATGAGCAGTTCTTC. Translation gives CASSLRAGGPNEQFF.

This clonotype was recorded many times. The chain joins TRBV12-3 or TRBV12-4 to TRBJ2-3, with TRBD2 identical over 9 bases. This CDR3 comprises 14 residues. J lost 2 bases, V lost 5 bases, and 2 bases had no gene match. The CDR3 nucleotides are TGTGCCAGCAGTAGCGGGGGGACCACAGATACGCAGTATTTT. It yields the protein CASSSGGTTDTQYF.

This clonotype has only a few counts. The J gene is TRBJ2-7, the V gene TRBV25-1; D remains unclear. This CDR3 spans 13 amino acids. The germline CDR1 and CDR2 sequences are MGHDK and SYGVNS. Trimming left V 6 bases short and J 5 bases short, with 14 bases between. This chain's CDR3 is CASRGSGRDEQYF. DNA for the CDR3: TGTGCCAGCAGAGGGTCGGGTCGGGACGAGCAGTACTTC.

The chain recombines TRBV4-3 with TRBJ2-7; 8 bases fit TRBD1. The germline V gene encodes CDR1 LGHNA and CDR2 YSLEER. The CDR3 runs 16 residues. V lost 6 bases to trimming and J lost 2 bases; unmatched junction nucleotides: 12. The chain's CDR3 is CASRRGGTGTTYEQYF. CDR3 in DNA: TGCGCCAGCAGGCGCGGCGGGACAGGAACCACCTACGAGCAGTACTTC.

In this sample, this clonotype turned up a few times. This rearrangement joins TRBV7-2 to TRBJ1-2; D is uncertain. The length of the CDR3 is 14 residues. V lost 0 bases, J lost 2 bases, and 7 bases lay in between. Germline lookup yields CDR1 SGHTA and CDR2 FQGNSA. CDR3 residues: CASSLAEGNYGYTF. The DNA of the CDR3 is TGTGCCAGCAGCTTAGCGGAGGGCAACTATGGCTACACCTTC.

This clonotype was counted many times. The rearrangement uses TRBV7-9 and TRBJ2-5, with D maybe TRBD1 (6 bases). The CDR3 runs to 15 residues. Germline V gene lookup returns CDR1 SEHNR and CDR2 FQNEAQ (reference sequence). Trimming took 5 bases from V and 1 from J, leaving 14 bases between them. The CDR3 region is CASSAVGTTQETQYF. CDR3 coding DNA: TGTGCCAGCAGCGCCGTCGGGACAACCCAAGAGACCCAGTACTTC.

The table lists this clonotype with many counts. The CDR3 region is CASSQDPVLTDTQYF. The CDR3 bases are TGTGCCAGCAGCCAAGATCCCGTGTTAACAGATACGCAGTATTTT. The chain carries TRBV14 and TRBJ2-3; no clear D. CDR3 length: 15 amino acids. Germline V gene sequence: CDR1 SGHDN, CDR2 FVKESK. V lost 0 bases and J lost 3, with 10 bases in between.

This clonotype was observed many times. J is TRBJ2-1 and V is TRBV24-1; 8 nucleotides line up with TRBD2. The CDR3 is 14 residues long. J gave up 9 bases and V 6 bases, and 9 bases lay outside the gene matches. Germline CDR1 and CDR2: KGHDR and SFDVKD. CDR3 in amino acids: CATSSNGRAAEQFF. The DNA for the CDR3 is TGTGCCACCAGTAGTAACGGGAGGGCCGCTGAGCAGTTCTTC.

This clonotype was counted between two and nine times. This chain uses TRBV12-3 or TRBV12-4 with TRBJ1-1; 10 bases are shared with TRBD1. The junction had 6 bases not matched to a gene; V was cut back by 6 bases and J by 8 bases. The CDR3 has 13 residues. The chain's CDR3 is CASRPGQGIEAFF. The CDR3 DNA sequence: TGTGCCAGCAGGCCGGGACAGGGGATAGAAGCTTTCTTT.

This clonotype was found many times. V is TRBV3-1 and J is TRBJ2-7, with D perhaps matching TRBD2 (5 bases). CDR1 is LGHDT, CDR2 YNNKEL, per germline (reference sequence). With 8 bases removed from V and 5 bases from J, the gap between germline ends came to 13 bases. The CDR3 is 12 amino acids. The CDR3 loop is CASPSLRNEQYV. The DNA of the CDR3 is TGTGCCAGCCCTAGCCTCCGCAACGAGCAGTACGTC.

The chain carries TRBV28 and TRBJ2-7; perhaps TRBD1 as D (6 bases). Germline-derived CDR1 and CDR2 are MDHEN and SYDVKM. V lost 7 bases to trimming and J lost 4 bases, with 8 bases between them. The CDR3 spans 11 residues. CDR3 residues: CASTRGYEQYF. CDR3 DNA: TGTGCCAGCACGAGGGGGTACGAGCAGTACTTC.

The chain employs TRBV7-2 and TRBJ1-6; TRBD1 might be the D (5 bases). V was clipped by 0 bases and J by 5 bases, with 14 bases between them. The CDR3 contains 17 residues. Germline V gives CDR1 SGHTA, CDR2 FQGNSA. The CDR3 sequence is CASSLAVRESHNSPLHF. DNA for the CDR3: TGTGCCAGCAGCTTAGCGGTCAGGGAGTCCCATAATTCACCCCTCCACTTT.

The table lists this clonotype with many counts. The CDR3 protein is CASRDREYEQYF. For the CDR3, the DNA is TGTGCCAGCAGGGACAGGGAATACGAGCAGTACTTC. V and J are TRBV25-1 and TRBJ2-7, with 8 bases matching TRBD1. Germline V CDR1 and CDR2: MGHDK, SYGVNS. V lost 6 bases, J lost 4 bases, and 2 bases stayed unmatched. The length of the CDR3 is 12 residues.

This clonotype was recorded many times. The CDR3 coding sequence is TGTGCCAGCAGTTTGGACGGCACCGGGGAGCTGTTTTTT. This codes for CASSLDGTGELFF. This chain uses TRBV12-3 or TRBV12-4 with TRBJ2-2; D gene unclear. Trimming left V 3 bases short and J 4 bases short, with 6 bases between. CDR3 length: 13 residues.

A few counts support this clonotype. The genes are TRBV7-8 and TRBJ2-7, with 8 bases that match TRBD1. The V gene's germline CDR1 is SGHVS and CDR2 FQNEAQ. CDR3 length equals 17 residues. Losses at the gene ends were 11 bases for V and 1 base for J; bases not matched to a gene: 19. The CDR3, as DNA: TGTGCCGGGCCGGGACAGGTCGTCATGAGGAAGTCCTACGAGCAGTACGTC. It translates to CAGPGQVVMRKSYEQYV.

This clonotype was found a few times. The chain is built from TRBV20-1 and TRBJ2-5; unclear D gene. From germline, CDR1 is DFQATT and CDR2 SNEGSKA (reference sequence). The V and J ends lost 0 bases and 5 bases respectively, with 10 bases between them. CDR3 length equals 13 residues. DNA of the CDR3: TGCAGTGCTAGAGATCTAAGGTCGGAGACCCAGTACTTC. Translating it yields CSARDLRSETQYF.